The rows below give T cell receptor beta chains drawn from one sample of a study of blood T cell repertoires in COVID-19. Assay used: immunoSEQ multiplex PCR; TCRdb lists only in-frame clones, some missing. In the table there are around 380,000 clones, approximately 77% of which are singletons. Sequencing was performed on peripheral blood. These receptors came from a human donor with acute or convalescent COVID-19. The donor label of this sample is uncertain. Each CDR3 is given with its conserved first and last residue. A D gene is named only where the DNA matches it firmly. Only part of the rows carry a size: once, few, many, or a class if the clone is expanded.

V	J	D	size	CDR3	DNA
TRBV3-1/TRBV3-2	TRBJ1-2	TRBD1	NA	CASSRGQSYGYTF	TGTGCCAGCAGCCGGGGACAGTCCTATGGCTACACCTTC
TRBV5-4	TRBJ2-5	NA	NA	CASSLVPTTPTQYF	TGTGCCAGCAGCTTGGTACCCACAACACCGACCCAGTACTTC
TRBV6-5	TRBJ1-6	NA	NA	CASRRTSNSPLHF	TGTGCCAGCAGACGGACTTCTAATTCACCCCTCCACTTT
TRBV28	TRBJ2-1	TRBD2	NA	CATRRGGISYNEQFF	TGTGCCACCAGGCGCGGGGGGATCTCCTACAATGAGCAGTTCTTC
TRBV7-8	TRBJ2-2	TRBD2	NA	CASSLRPLAGGFTGELFF	TGTGCCAGCAGCTTAAGGCCGCTAGCGGGAGGGTTCACCGGGGAGCTGTTTTTT
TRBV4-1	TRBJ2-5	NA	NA	CASSHLIGWETQYF	TGCGCCAGCAGCCATCTGATTGGCTGGGAGACCCAGTACTTC
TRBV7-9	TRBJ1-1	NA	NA	CASSTGQRFRAFF	TGTGCCAGCAGCACCGGACAGAGATTTAGAGCTTTCTTT
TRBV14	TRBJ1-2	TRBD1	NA	CASSHGYGGQGIHGYTF	TGTGCCAGCAGCCACGGCTATGGGGGACAGGGGATTCATGGCTACACCTTC
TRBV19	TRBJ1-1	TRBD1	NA	CASSIGTGFPEAFF	TGTGCCAGTAGTATTGGGACAGGGTTCCCTGAAGCTTTCTTT
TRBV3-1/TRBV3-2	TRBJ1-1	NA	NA	CASRERGGTEAFF	TGTGCCAGCAGGGAGAGGGGGGGCACTGAAGCTTTCTTT
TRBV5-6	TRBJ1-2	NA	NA	CASSLALNYGYTF	TGTGCCAGCAGCTTGGCCCTCAACTATGGCTACACCTTC
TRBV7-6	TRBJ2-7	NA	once	CASRNNREQYF	TGTGCCAGCAGAAATAATCGCGAGCAGTACTTC
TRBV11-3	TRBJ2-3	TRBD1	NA	CASSSGQVDTQYF	TGTGCCAGCAGCTCGGGACAGGTAGATACGCAGTATTTT
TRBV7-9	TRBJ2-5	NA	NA	CASSLERQETQYF	TGTGCCAGCAGCTTAGAGCGACAAGAGACCCAGTACTTC
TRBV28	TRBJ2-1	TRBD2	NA	CASSLWGERGRNEQFF	TGTGCCAGCAGTTTATGGGGCGAGCGGGGACGGAATGAGCAGTTCTTC
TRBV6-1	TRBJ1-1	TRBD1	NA	CASSEGWWGTGVTEAFF	TGTGCCAGCAGTGAAGGGTGGTGGGGGACAGGGGTAACTGAAGCTTTCTTT
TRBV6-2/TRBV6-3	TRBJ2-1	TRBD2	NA	CASSYSGRGNEQFF	TGTGCCAGCAGTTACTCAGGGCGGGGGAATGAGCAGTTCTTC
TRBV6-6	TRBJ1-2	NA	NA	CASSYSGAGYTF	TGTGCCAGCAGTTACTCGGGAGCTGGCTACACCTTC
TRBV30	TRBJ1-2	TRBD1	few	CAWSKPGQGKTGVYGYTF	TGTGCCTGGAGTAAACCGGGACAGGGAAAAACTGGAGTCTATGGCTACACCTTC
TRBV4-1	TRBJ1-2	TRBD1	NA	CASSQGGTGGRGYTF	TGCGCCAGCAGCCAAGGGGGGACAGGAGGCCGTGGCTACACCTTC
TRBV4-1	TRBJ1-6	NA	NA	CASRRAGTLYSPLHF	TGCGCCAGCCGACGCGCGGGGACGCTCTATTCACCCCTCCACTTT
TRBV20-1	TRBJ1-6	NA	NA	CSASTGSFFNSPLHF	TGCAGTGCTAGTACGGGGTCCTTTTTTAATTCACCCCTCCACTTT
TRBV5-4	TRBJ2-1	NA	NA	CASSSIGDYNEQFF	TGTGCCAGCAGCTCGATCGGGGATTACAATGAGCAGTTCTTC